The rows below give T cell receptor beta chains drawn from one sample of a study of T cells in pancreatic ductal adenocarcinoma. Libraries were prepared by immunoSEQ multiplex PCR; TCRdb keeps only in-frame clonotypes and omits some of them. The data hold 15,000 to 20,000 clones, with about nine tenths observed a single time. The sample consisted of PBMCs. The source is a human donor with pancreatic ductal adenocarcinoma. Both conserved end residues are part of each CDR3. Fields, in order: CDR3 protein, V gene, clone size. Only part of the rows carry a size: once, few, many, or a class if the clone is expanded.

CDR3: CASSWTPALAIETQYF; V: TRBV9; size: -
CDR3: CASSYGGGAETQYF; V: TRBV6-5; size: -
CDR3: CASRPGGGNTEAFF; V: TRBV7-2; size: -
CDR3: CASSLSPSYGYTF; V: TRBV7-2; size: -
CDR3: CASSYRGQGNTEAFF; V: TRBV6-5; size: -
CDR3: CASSEFDRVGTEAFF; V: TRBV2; size: -
CDR3: CASSPRQGYSYNEQFF; V: TRBV7-6; size: -
CDR3: CASSLRVTGANVLTF; V: TRBV7-9; size: once
CDR3: CASSEVGGGAETQYF; V: TRBV25-1; size: once
CDR3: CASSPKSGPTYEQYF; V: TRBV5-6; size: once
CDR3: CASSGQRNYGYTF; V: TRBV28; size: -
CDR3: CASSPGDRYTGELFF; V: TRBV27; size: -
CDR3: CASSSQRGGRNEQFF; V: TRBV7-2; size: -
CDR3: CASSLDRGNQPQHF; V: TRBV7-2; size: -
CDR3: CASSPGRDYEQYF; V: TRBV18; size: -
CDR3: CASKKTSGGTDTQYF; V: TRBV28; size: -
CDR3: CASSLQGGTTDTQYF; V: TRBV5-4; size: -
CDR3: CASSPPTSGGTYEQYF; V: TRBV18; size: -
CDR3: CASSGGTGGYEQYF; V: TRBV2; size: -
CDR3: CASTLLDRANTEAFF; V: TRBV7-3; size: -
CDR3: CASSQVKGTSTDTQYF; V: TRBV4-2; size: -
CDR3: CASSVASGGARNEQFF; V: TRBV6-1; size: -
CDR3: CASSETGYSYEQYF; V: TRBV2; size: -
CDR3: CATSRDRGGVETQYF; V: TRBV15; size: -
CDR3: CASSLGGSSYQETQYF; V: TRBV5-1; size: -
CDR3: CASSVTGDSYNEQFF; V: TRBV5-1; size: -
CDR3: CASSPYRQGDFPGANVLTF; V: TRBV18; size: -
CDR3: CASSPSPPGQPQHF; V: TRBV18; size: few
CDR3: CASSESPRSEQFF; V: TRBV9; size: -